This entry concerns a single T cell receptor beta chain. The antigen this receptor binds is unknown. The sample holds no much larger clone one base away, and base qualities are not on file. The sample comes from a study of cytomegalovirus exposure and HLA in healthy donors (dated by TCRdb to about 2017). About the full investigation: According to a later analysis, one platform produced both the roughly 120 validation repertoires and the approximately 660 repertoires of the first cohort. A separate validation cohort of 100 to 150 different subjects was used in addition to the roughly 700-subject first cohort. The aim of the study was to test whether cataloging public T cell receptors could identify signatures of past pathogen exposure. The study combined high-throughput TCR immunosequencing, statistical association of individual TCRs with disease status, and machine learning to predict cytomegalovirus infection status.

The donors were included in the validation cohort of roughly 130 subjects, a group kept apart from the approximately 690-subject first cohort. What the study reported, not specific to this receptor: All 120 or so repertoires were used to score co-occurrence in the validation cohort in a later analysis, because that analysis had no HLA typing for the cohort. In vitro tests confirmed that three of the cytomegalovirus-associated TCR beta chains recognize cytomegalovirus antigens. While some public TCRs were present in many individuals, most TCR sequences turned up only very rarely across donors. A later analysis found that TCRs clustered in the first cohort also tended to co-occur in the 110 or so validation repertoires, with 90% to 95% of cluster scores above 0. According to the authors, the approach could potentially be generalized to other disease states and immunological phenotypes. In the study, about 150 TCR beta chains were listed as associated with cytomegalovirus. The classifier was reported to diagnose cytomegalovirus status with high specificity and sensitivity in both the original cohort and the validation cohort.

Receptor amplification or capture employed the immunoSEQ multiplex PCR assay. For the original study's pipeline: A statistical classification framework was developed to diagnose cytomegalovirus status using the catalog of TCR beta chain sequences. In TCRdb, the immuneACCESS table is reduced to in-frame sequences with V and J assigned. These tables do not hold every clone; where another copy was compared, an unresolved V gene accounts for under half, and the others remain unexplained. V and J calls and clone size come straight from that table; D and trimming were deduced from the DNA. In this sample the table shows about 120,000 clones, 85% to 90% of which occur a single time. The ten largest clones capture around 6% of the sample. The sequenced material came from PBMCs. This TCR was sampled from a woman aged 18-29 years in good health and CMV-seropositive.

The CDR3 sequence is CASSLGLNPTYEQYF. The DNA sequence follows: TGTGCCAGCAGTTTGGGCCTCAACCCTACCTACGAGCAGTACTTC. Recombination linked TRBV27 to TRBJ2-7; no D segment can be confidently identified. V and J lose 3 bases and 2 bases, and a span of 14 bases separates them. The CDR3 numbers 15 residues from cysteine through phenylalanine. CDR3 DNA only is kept here, 45 bases in frame from base 1. CDR1 and CDR2 were assigned from the germline V gene (reference sequence) as MNHEY and SMNVEV.